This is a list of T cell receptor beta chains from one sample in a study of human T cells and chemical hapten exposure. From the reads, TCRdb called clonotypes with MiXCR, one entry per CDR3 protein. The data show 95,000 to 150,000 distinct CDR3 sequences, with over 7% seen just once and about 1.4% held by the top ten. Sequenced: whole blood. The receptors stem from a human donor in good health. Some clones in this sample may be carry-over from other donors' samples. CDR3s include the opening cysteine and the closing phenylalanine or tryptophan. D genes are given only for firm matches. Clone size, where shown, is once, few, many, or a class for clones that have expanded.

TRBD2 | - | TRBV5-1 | CASSSRTSGPYTDTQYF
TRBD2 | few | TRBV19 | CASSSFSGGDNEQFF
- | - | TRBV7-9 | CASSLIQDVVTEAFF
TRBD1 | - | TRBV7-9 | CASSLGTVSGANVLTF
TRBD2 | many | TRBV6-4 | CASSEGRGGHNEQFF
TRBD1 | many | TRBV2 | CASRGQGSTSEQYF
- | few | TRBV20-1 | CSAPPSGVSTGELFF
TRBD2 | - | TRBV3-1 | CASSRIGGGVANEQFF
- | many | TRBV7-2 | CASSPASDGFYEQYF
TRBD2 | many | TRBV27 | CASSLRTSGRPSYNEQFF
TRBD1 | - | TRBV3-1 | CASSTPGQGNSPLHF
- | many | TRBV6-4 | CASSEQANTEAFF
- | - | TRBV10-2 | CASSGQDNTGELFF
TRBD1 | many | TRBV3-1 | CASSQNDREVSPLHF
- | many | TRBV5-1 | CASSLKGAGNTIYF
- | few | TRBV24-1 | CATSDGSTDTQYF
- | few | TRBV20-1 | CSALTERNYGYTF
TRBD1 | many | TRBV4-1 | CASSQALTGAFSGGNTIYF
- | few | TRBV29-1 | CSVEDYGGSYGYTF
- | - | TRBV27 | CASSLFFGGNTEAFF
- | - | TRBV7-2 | CASSLVVSEQFF
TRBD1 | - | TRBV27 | CASRPSDRGLYEQYF
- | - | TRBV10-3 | CAISDPGLLYGYTF
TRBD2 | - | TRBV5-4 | CASSQDSLGGGQYF